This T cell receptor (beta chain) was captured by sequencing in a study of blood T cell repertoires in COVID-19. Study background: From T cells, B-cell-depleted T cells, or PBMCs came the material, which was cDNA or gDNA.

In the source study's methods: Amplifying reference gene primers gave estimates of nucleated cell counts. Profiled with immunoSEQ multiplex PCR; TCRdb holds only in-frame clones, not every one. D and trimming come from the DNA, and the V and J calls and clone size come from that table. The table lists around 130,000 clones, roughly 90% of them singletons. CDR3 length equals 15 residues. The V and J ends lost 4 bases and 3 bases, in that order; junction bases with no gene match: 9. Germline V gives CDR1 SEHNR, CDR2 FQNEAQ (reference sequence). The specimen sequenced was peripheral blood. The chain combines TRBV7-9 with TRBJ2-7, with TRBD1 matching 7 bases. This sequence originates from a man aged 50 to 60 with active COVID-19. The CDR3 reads CASSSGQSLNYEQYF. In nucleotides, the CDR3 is TGTGCCAGCAGCTCGGGACAGAGCCTAAACTACGAGCAGTACTTC.